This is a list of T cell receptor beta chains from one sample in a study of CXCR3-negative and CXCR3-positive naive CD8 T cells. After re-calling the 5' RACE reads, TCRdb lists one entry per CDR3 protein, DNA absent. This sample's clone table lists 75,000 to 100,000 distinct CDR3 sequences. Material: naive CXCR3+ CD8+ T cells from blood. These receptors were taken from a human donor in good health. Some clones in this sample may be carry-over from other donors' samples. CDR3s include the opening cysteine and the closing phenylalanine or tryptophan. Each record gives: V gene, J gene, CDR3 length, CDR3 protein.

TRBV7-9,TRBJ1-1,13,CASSLSRTGEAFF
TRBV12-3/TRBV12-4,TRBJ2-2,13,CASNTDRVGELFF
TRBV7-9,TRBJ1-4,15,CASSSAQGANEKLFF
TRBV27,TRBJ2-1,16,CASSSPSGGPPNEQFF
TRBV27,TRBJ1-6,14,CASSLGRGQAPLHF
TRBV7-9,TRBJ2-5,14,CASSSTPSGETQYF
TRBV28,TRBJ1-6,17,CASSFRRFTGSSSPLHF
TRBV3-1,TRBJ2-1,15,CASSQWGDSYNEQFF
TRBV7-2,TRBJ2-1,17,CASSSPAGTGGLNEQFF
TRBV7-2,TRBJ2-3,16,CASSLGALAPADTQYF
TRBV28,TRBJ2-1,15,CASPISGGSVNEQFF